The source of this T cell receptor (beta chain) is a study of T cell responses to AZD1222 COVID-19 vaccine. The germline gives CDR1 SGHTA, CDR2 FQGNSA. Deletions cut 5 bases from V and 0 bases from J, with 14 bases between. The length of the CDR3 is 15 residues. Sequencing used immunoSEQ multiplex PCR; TCRdb keeps in-frame clones, though not all of them. Of over 120,000 clones listed, around 85% are singletons. The chain employs TRBV7-2 and TRBJ2-7, with D perhaps matching TRBD2 (6 bases). The origin of this receptor is an adult in good health. Sequenced here: peripheral blood, sampled on day 0 of AZD1222 vaccination. This CDR3 is CASSRGLVSSYEQYF. CDR3 DNA: TGTGCCAGCAGCCGGGGACTCGTGAGCTCCTACGAGCAGTACTTC. Full variable domain (remainder filled in from reference TRBV7-2 and TRBJ2-7): GAGVSQSPSNKVTEKGKDVELRCDPISGHTALYWYRQSLGQGLEFLIYFQGNSAPDKSGLPSDRFSAERTGGSVSTLTIQRTQQEDSAVYLCASSRGLVSSYEQYFGPGTRLTVT.